These 3 T cell receptor beta chains came from one sample sequenced in a study of neoadjuvant anti-PD-1 for oral cavity cancer. Assay used: immunoSEQ multiplex PCR; TCRdb lists only in-frame clones, some missing. The sample contains 14,000 to 15,000 clones, roughly 40% of which appear only once. Time point: after neoadjuvant nivolumab, at surgical resection. The starting material was tumor tissue, obtained after nivolumab (anti-PD-1) treatment. These receptors were collected from a person between 35 and 79 years old with oral cavity squamous cell carcinoma.

This clone was recorded a few times. The V call is TRBV5-5, the J call TRBJ2-7; D unclear. The CDR3 has 12 residues. Germline assignment: CDR1 SGHKS and CDR2 YYEKEE (reference sequence). Deletions cut 1 base from V and 5 bases from J, with 7 bases between. CDR3 in DNA: TGTGCCAGCAGCTTGACAGTGGACGAGCAGTACTTC. Amino acid sequence: CASSLTVDEQYF.

The chain recombines TRBV11-2 with TRBJ1-1, with D tentatively TRBD1 (6 bases). The CDR3 has 13 residues. Trimming cost V 5 bases and J 4 bases, with 11 bases left between them. Per germline, CDR1 SGHAT and CDR2 FQNNGV. The DNA for the CDR3 is TGTGCCAGCAGCACAAACAGGGTCACTGAAGCTTTCTTT. Translation gives CASSTNRVTEAFF.

This clone qualifies as medium-sized. The chain employs TRBV11-2 and TRBJ1-2; D remains ambiguous. V lost 3 bases and J 7 bases, leaving 18 bases between the germline ends. From germline, CDR1 is SGHAT and CDR2 FQNNGV. The CDR3 is made up of 15 amino acids. CDR3: CASSFGTQVAGGYTF. The DNA of the CDR3 is TGTGCCAGCAGCTTCGGAACCCAGGTGGCGGGTGGCTACACCTTC.